A single count supports the clone carrying this T cell receptor beta chain. Its antigen is still unknown. Compared with germline, one end of the junction differs, possibly owing to a read error. This entry comes from a study of cytomegalovirus exposure and HLA in healthy donors. Per germline, CDR1 SGHVS and CDR2 FQNEAQ. CDR3 length equals 14 residues. Study-wide results and limits: Three chains linked to CMV were shown in vitro to be specific for CMV antigens.

Researchers ran the PCR with 60 Vbeta and 13 Jbeta primers. Only in-frame clones appear in the TCRdb table, and some are missing; sequencing was by immunoSEQ multiplex PCR. The sample lists 75,000 to 95,000 clones; approximately 78% were seen once. This sequence joins TRBV7-8 and TRBJ2-3; D might be TRBD1 (5 bases). Sequencing was done on a sample of PBMCs. This receptor was obtained from a male donor in good health and CMV-seropositive. For the CDR3, the DNA is TGTGCCAGCAGCTTAGATAGGGGCACGGATACGCAGTATTTT. The encoded protein is CASSLDRGTDTQYF. Full variable domain (missing parts from reference TRBV7-8 and TRBJ2-3): GAGVSQSPRYKVAKRGQDVALRCDPISGHVSLFWYQQALGQGPEFLTYFQNEAQLDKSGLPSDRFFAERPEGSVSTLKIQRTQQEDSAVYLCASSLDRGTDTQYFGPGTRLTVL.